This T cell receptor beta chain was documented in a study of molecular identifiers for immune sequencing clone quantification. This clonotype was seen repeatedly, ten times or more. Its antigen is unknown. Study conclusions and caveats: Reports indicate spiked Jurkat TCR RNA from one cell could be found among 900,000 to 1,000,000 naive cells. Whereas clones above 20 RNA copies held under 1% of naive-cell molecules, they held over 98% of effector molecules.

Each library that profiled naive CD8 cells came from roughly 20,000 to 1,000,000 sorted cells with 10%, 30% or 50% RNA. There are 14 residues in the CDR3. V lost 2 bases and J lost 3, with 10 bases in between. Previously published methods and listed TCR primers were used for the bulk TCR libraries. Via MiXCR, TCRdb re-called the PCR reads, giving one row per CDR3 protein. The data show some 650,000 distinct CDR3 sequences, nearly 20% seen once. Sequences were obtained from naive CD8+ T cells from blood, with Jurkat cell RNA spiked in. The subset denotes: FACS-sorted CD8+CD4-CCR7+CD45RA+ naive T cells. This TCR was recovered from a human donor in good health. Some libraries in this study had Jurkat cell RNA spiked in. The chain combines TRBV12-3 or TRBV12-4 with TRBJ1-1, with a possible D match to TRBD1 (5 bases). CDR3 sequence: CASSLRRGDTEAFF. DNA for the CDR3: TGTGCCAGCAGTTTACGGAGAGGGGACACTGAAGCTTTCTTT.